The 9 T cell receptor beta chains in this list originate from one sample, sequenced in a study of beta chain features in type 1 diabetes. Study-level findings and limits: Type 1 diabetes patients had TCRB CDR3s that were shorter (moderately but significantly so) in all four CD4+ subsets.

Sequenced material consisted of expressed TCRB transcripts (all of the isolated RNA was reverse transcribed). Clones were sequenced by immunoSEQ multiplex PCR, and TCRdb holds only the in-frame ones, with some missing. This sample has 300,000 or so clones, with around 9.7% found just once. These receptors have no known antigen. Sample: central memory CD4+ T cells from blood. These receptors originate from a man aged 25-40 years with type 1 diabetes.

This clone showed up just a few times. CDR3 residues: CASSLVGQGEHIQYF. Here the CDR3 DNA reads TGTGCCAGCAGCTTAGTCGGCCAGGGGGAGCACATTCAGTACTTC. The chain combines TRBV7-9 with TRBJ2-4, with TRBD1 identical over 7 bases. The CDR3 totals 15 residues. V was clipped by 1 base and J by 8 bases; unmatched bases: 8. Germline loops: CDR1 SEHNR, CDR2 FQNEAQ (reference sequence).

The rearrangement uses TRBV2 and TRBJ2-5, with TRBD2 identical over 8 bases. The CDR3 runs to 15 residues. J gave up 5 bases and V 2 bases, and 7 bases lay outside the gene matches. The germline V gene has CDR1 SNHLY and CDR2 FYNNEI. CDR3 DNA sequence: TGTGCCAGCAGTGAATTGATAGCGGGGCGGGAGACCCAGTACTTC. Encoded protein: CASSELIAGRETQYF.

This clone was found a few times. The V and J genes are TRBV7-2 and TRBJ2-1; weak D call: TRBD1 (5 bases). V lost 1 base and J 6 bases, leaving 13 bases between the germline ends. The germline V gene has CDR1 SGHTA and CDR2 FQGNSA. The CDR3 is 15 amino acids. The CDR3 spells CASSLGGSGPNEQFF. The CDR3 DNA follows: TGTGCCAGCAGCTTAGGTGGGTCAGGGCCCAATGAGCAGTTCTTC.

The DNA for the CDR3 is TGTGCCAGTAGTATAACTGGGCAAGAGACCCAGTACTTC. It translates to CASSITGQETQYF. The chain has TRBV19 and TRBJ2-5; D is uncertain. Germline CDR1 LNHDA, CDR2 SQIVND (reference sequence). Between the trimmed V and J ends, which lost 2 bases and 2 bases, there was a span of 6 bases. The CDR3 totals 13 residues.

This clone has only a few counts. The DNA of the CDR3 is TGCGCCAGCAGCCAAGGACAGGGTACTTCCTACGAGCAGTACTTC. Its translation is CASSQGQGTSYEQYF. This chain joins TRBV5-1 and TRBJ2-7; 8 positions agree with TRBD1. This CDR3 has 15 amino acids. V lost 4 bases to trimming and J lost 1 base; unmatched junction nucleotides: 7. CDR1 and CDR2 from the germline V gene are SGHRS and YFSETQ.

This clone was detected only a few times. The V call is TRBV7-2, the J call TRBJ2-7; D is uncertain. Trimming left V 1 base short and J 1 base short, with 11 bases between. The CDR3 is 15 amino acids. Germline V gives CDR1 SGHTA, CDR2 FQGNSA. The CDR3 is CASSLVPPPSYEQYF. The CDR3 nucleotides read TGTGCCAGCAGCTTAGTACCGCCCCCGTCCTACGAGCAGTACTTC.

This clone was seen many times. The CDR3 DNA reads as TGTGCCAGCGTTGACAGCGTTAGCACAGATACGCAGTATTTT. Protein product: CASVDSVSTDTQYF. The rearrangement links TRBV7-2 to TRBJ2-3, with TRBD1 as a possible D gene (5 bases). This CDR3 has 14 amino acids. Germline CDR1 and CDR2: SGHTA and FQGNSA. Trimming took off 8 bases at V and 0 bases at J, with 12 bases between the two ends. Based on the CDR3 plus reference TRBV7-2 and TRBJ2-3, the full variable domain is GAGVSQSPSNKVTEKGKDVELRCDPISGHTALYWYRQSLGQGLEFLIYFQGNSAPDKSGLPSDRFSAERTGGSVSTLTIQRTQQEDSAVYLCASVDSVSTDTQYFGPGTRLTVL.

The table lists this clone with a few counts. The chain has TRBV6-6 and TRBJ1-2; D uncertain. V lost 5 bases and J 2 bases, leaving 9 bases between the germline ends. The CDR3 is made up of 13 amino acids. Germline CDR1 is MNHNY and CDR2 is SVGAGI (reference sequence). The CDR3 DNA reads TGTGCCAGCAGTCGTGACGGCAACTATGGCTACACCTTC. Translating it yields CASSRDGNYGYTF.

This clone was counted at least ten times. The rearrangement links TRBV7-2 to TRBJ1-2; TRBD1 aligns across 9 bases. Germline V gene lookup returns CDR1 SGHTA and CDR2 FQGNSA. The CDR3 length is 13 residues. V gave up 10 bases and J gave up 8 bases; unmatched junction bases: 11. The CDR3 loop is CAKATGGGRGYTF. The CDR3 DNA sequence: TGTGCCAAAGCAACAGGGGGCGGAAGGGGCTACACCTTC.